These 18 T cell receptor beta chains share one sample of origin, sequenced in a study of human T cells and chemical hapten exposure (dated by TCRdb to the early 2020s). Taken with the paper, the label for time point translates to: pre-sensitization, week 0. The sample's treatment or condition label, in plain terms: therapeutic diphenylcyclopropenone sensitization with weekly scalp DPC. Library method: RACE. Sequencing instrument: NextSeq 500. TCRdb applied fastp at Q25 and MiXCR to the public reads, then kept only in-frame beta chains. Each CDR3 protein gets just one entry, which takes the most common genes and DNA from the rows behind it. Here the sample has about 90,000 distinct CDR3 sequences; about 9% occur a single time. About 2.5% of the sample belongs to the ten largest clones. The starting material was whole blood, obtained in connection with sensitization to the hapten diphenylcyclopropenone (DPC). The receptors here all came from a man aged 35 to 55 with alopecia areata. Some clones in this sample may be carry-over from other donors' samples.

This clonotype was seen repeatedly, ten times or more. The genes are TRBV6-2 or TRBV6-3 and TRBJ1-1; D unclear. The CDR3 runs to 14 residues. Germline loops: CDR1 MNHEY, CDR2 SVGEGT. V was cut by 2 bases and J by 2 bases, with 9 bases left in between. In DNA form, the CDR3 reads TGTGCCAGCAGTTACAAACGGATAAACACTGAAGCTTTCTTT. Its protein product is CASSYKRINTEAFF.

This clonotype has at least ten counts. The chain recombines TRBV3-1 with TRBJ2-3, with 11 nucleotides matching TRBD2. CDR1 LGHDT and CDR2 YNNKEL come from the germline V gene (reference sequence). This CDR3 region has 16 residues. V shed 6 bases and J 5 bases; nucleotides not matched to a gene: 10. Here the CDR3 reads CASRMGASGGRDTQYF. CDR3 DNA: TGTGCCAGCAGAATGGGGGCTAGCGGGGGGCGAGATACGCAGTATTTT.

The table lists this clonotype with a few counts. The chain recombines TRBV4-3 with TRBJ1-5; D call uncertain. The CDR3 has 16 amino acids. Germline V gives CDR1 LGHNA, CDR2 YSLEER. V was clipped by 0 bases and J by 0 bases, with 9 bases between them. CDR3 nucleotide sequence: TGCGCCAGCAGCCAAGATTTGCTTTATAGCAATCAGCCCCAGCATTTT. It is translated as CASSQDLLYSNQPQHF.

Comments on this clonotype: Sequence at one end of the junction differs from germline and may be a read error. The J gene is TRBJ1-3, the V gene TRBV7-2; D uncertain. The V gene's germline CDR1 is SGHTA and CDR2 FQGNSA. The CDR3 consists of 17 residues. CDR3: CDSSLETASHSGNTIYF. CDR3 DNA: TGTGACAGCAGCTTAGAAACAGCCAGTCACTCTGGAAACACCATATATTTT.

This clonotype was found many times. V usage is TRBV5-6 and J usage is TRBJ1-4, with 8 bases matching TRBD1. The CDR3 is made up of 15 amino acids. Per the germline V gene, CDR1 is SGHDT and CDR2 is YYEEEE. Losses at the gene ends were 4 bases for V and 3 bases for J; bases not matched to a gene: 5. In DNA, the CDR3 is TGTGCCAGCAGCCCCACAGGGGGGGCTAATGAAAAACTGTTTTTT. Encoded protein: CASSPTGGANEKLFF.

This clonotype was observed at least ten times. The gene calls are TRBV29-1 and TRBJ2-3; 7 nucleotides line up with TRBD2. The CDR3 extends over 12 amino acids. After removal of 5 bases from V and 4 bases from J, the junction contained 3 bases not matched to a gene. Germline CDR1 SQVTM, CDR2 ANQGSEA. The CDR3 reads CSVRGSADTQYF. CDR3 sequence (DNA): TGCAGCGTTCGCGGGAGCGCAGATACGCAGTATTTT.

This clonotype was seen more than once but under ten times. The junction differs from germline at one of its ends, possibly a read error. V gene TRBV7-7 combines with J gene TRBJ2-5, with 9 positions matching TRBD1. Looked up from germline, CDR1 is SSHAT and CDR2 is FNYEAQ (reference sequence). CDR3 length: 15 residues. CDR3 sequence reads: CASSMDRGGQETQYF. CDR3 DNA: TGTGCTAGCAGCATGGACAGGGGAGGCCAAGAGACCCAGTACTTC. Drawing the rest from reference TRBV7-7 and TRBJ2-5, the complete variable domain is GAGVSQSPRYKVTKRGQDVTLRCDPISSHATLYWYQQALGQGPEFLTYFNYEAQPDKSGLPSDRFSAERPEGSISTLTIQRTEQRDSAMYRCASSMDRGGQETQYFGPGTRLLVL.

This clonotype showed up just a few times. The rearrangement joins TRBV11-2 to TRBJ2-6, with 11 bases matching TRBD2. The length of the CDR3 is 17 residues. Germline CDR1 reads SGHAT; CDR2 reads FQNNGV. V shed 5 bases and J 1 base; nucleotides not matched to a gene: 4. CDR3 region: CASSRGTSGSGANVLTF. CDR3 DNA sequence: TGTGCCAGCAGCCGCGGGACTAGCGGTTCTGGGGCCAACGTCCTGACTTTC.

In its sample, this clonotype was seen many times. The rearrangement links TRBV15 to TRBJ2-3, with 7 bases matching TRBD2. The CDR3 consists of 16 residues. The germline V gene encodes CDR1 LNHNV and CDR2 YYDKDF (reference sequence). Trimming cost V 3 bases and J 1 base; bases outside gene matches: 7. The CDR3 sequence is CATSRVAGSGTDTQYF. In DNA, the CDR3 is TGTGCCACCAGCAGGGTAGCGGGCTCTGGCACAGATACGCAGTATTTT. Complete variable domain (other parts from reference TRBV15 and TRBJ2-3): DAMVIQNPRYQVTQFGKPVTLSCSQTLNHNVMYWYQQKSSQAPKLLFHYYDKDFNNEADTPDNFQSRRPNTSFCFLDIRSPGLGDTAMYLCATSRVAGSGTDTQYFGPGTRLTVL.

There are many counts of this clonotype. The rearrangement links TRBV6-5 to TRBJ1-5, with 7 positions matching TRBD1. V was pared by 5 bases and J by 4 bases, with 8 bases of the junction left unmatched. The CDR3 sequence is 15 residues long. Germline CDR1 reads MNHEY; CDR2 reads SVGAGI. CDR3 bases: TGTGCCAGCAGTGCGGGACAGTCGGGAAATCAGCCCCAGCATTTT. Encoded protein: CASSAGQSGNQPQHF.

This clonotype occurred many times. The chain uses TRBV7-8 and TRBJ2-3, with TRBD2 as a possible D gene (6 bases). Germline CDR1 SGHVS, CDR2 FQNEAQ. The CDR3 consists of 16 residues. The V gene lost 0 bases and the J gene lost 2 bases, with 12 bases spanning the gap. The CDR3 loop is CASSLAGGALTDTQYF. The CDR3 nucleotides are TGTGCCAGCAGCTTAGCGGGGGGAGCTCTCACAGATACGCAGTATTTT.

The table lists this clonotype with many counts. This chain uses TRBV28 with TRBJ1-4; D gene uncertain. CDR1 is MDHEN and CDR2 is SYDVKM in the germline V gene. Trimming shortened V by 2 bases and J by 8 bases, and 12 bases separated the two germline ends. CDR3 length: 14 amino acids. CDR3 residues: CASSLSGPGEKLFF. DNA of the CDR3: TGTGCCAGCAGTTTAAGCGGACCTGGGGAAAAACTGTTTTTT. Supplemented by reference TRBV28 and TRBJ1-4, the full variable domain reads DVKVTQSSRYLVKRTGEKVFLECVQDMDHENMFWYRQDPGLGLRLIYFSYDVKMKEKGDIPEGYSVSREKKERFSLILESASTNQTSMYLCASSLSGPGEKLFFGSGTQLSVL.

This clonotype has at least ten counts. CDR3 DNA: TGTGCCAGCAGCCGGGGACTAGCGGGAGGGCCTTCCTACGAGCAGTACGTC. As protein: CASSRGLAGGPSYEQYV. The chain uses TRBV5-5 and TRBJ2-7, with TRBD2 matching 16 bases. V was clipped by 4 bases and J by 1 base; unmatched bases: 5. CDR3 size: 17 residues. The germline gives CDR1 SGHKS, CDR2 YYEKEE (reference sequence).

In its sample, this clonotype was seen a few times. J is TRBJ1-2 and V is TRBV7-2; D gene unclear. The CDR3 has 13 amino acids. Germline assignment: CDR1 SGHTA and CDR2 FQGNSA. Trimming took 6 bases from V and 2 from J, leaving 10 bases between them. CDR3 residues: CASRRGINYGYTF. The CDR3 nucleotides read TGTGCCAGCAGACGAGGCATAAACTATGGCTACACCTTC.

This clonotype was seen ten or more times. This chain links TRBV25-1 with TRBJ1-2; maybe TRBD1 (6 bases). Between the trimmed V and J ends, which lost 2 bases and 5 bases, there was a span of 15 bases. Germline CDR1 reads MGHDK; CDR2 reads SYGVNS. This CDR3 is built from 15 residues. In DNA, the CDR3 is TGTGCCAGCAGTGAAAACCTGGAAAGGGGGTATGGCTACACCTTC. It encodes CASSENLERGYGYTF.

This clonotype was detected a few times. This chain joins TRBV6-5 and TRBJ1-5; D not resolved. There are 14 residues in the CDR3. CDR1 MNHEY and CDR2 SVGAGI come from the germline V gene. V was trimmed by 6 bases and J by 3 bases, leaving 12 bases between them. In DNA form, the CDR3 reads TGTGCCAGCAGGGAGGCGGGTTCCAATCAGCCCCAGCATTTT. Its protein is CASREAGSNQPQHF.

The table lists this clonotype with a few counts. The rearrangement uses TRBV6-2 or TRBV6-3 and TRBJ2-5; a possible D gene is TRBD1 (5 bases). In germline, CDR1 is MNHEY, CDR2 SVGEGT. Deletions cut 4 bases from V and 2 bases from J, with 11 bases between. The CDR3 runs to 14 residues. In DNA form, the CDR3 reads TGTGCCAGCAGTTGGGGTAGGGGTCAAGAGACCCAGTACTTC. This encodes CASSWGRGQETQYF.

This chain connects TRBV19 to TRBJ1-5, with a possible D match to TRBD1 (5 bases). V was cut by 9 bases and J by 5 bases, with 17 bases left in between. Germline loops: CDR1 LNHDA, CDR2 SQIVND (reference sequence). The CDR3 is made up of 14 amino acids. CDR3 protein: CASCPGLRDQPQHF. The CDR3 DNA sequence: TGTGCCAGCTGCCCAGGGCTCCGAGATCAGCCCCAGCATTTT.